A single sample gave rise to the 10 T cell receptor beta chains below, sequenced in a study of blood T cell repertoires in COVID-19. Sequenced by immunoSEQ multiplex PCR; TCRdb stores in-frame clones only, minus some. In the table there are fewer than 300,000 clones, 85% of which are singletons. The specimen sequenced was PBMCs or T cells enriched from blood (not recorded which). The receptors stem from a woman in her forties or fifties who had recovered from COVID-19.

CDR3 nucleotides: TGTGCCAGCAGCCAATCCTACGGAAGACAGACCTTGAACACTGAAGCTTTCTTT. Encoded protein: CASSQSYGRQTLNTEAFF. This rearrangement joins TRBV14 to TRBJ1-1; D is possibly TRBD1 (5 bases). V was cut by 2 bases and J by 0 bases, with 19 bases left in between. The germline V gene has CDR1 SGHDN and CDR2 FVKESK. The CDR3 sequence is 18 residues long. Combining the CDR3 with reference TRBV14 and TRBJ1-1 gives the whole variable domain EAGVTQFPSHSVIEKGQTVTLRCDPISGHDNLYWYRRVMGKEIKFLLHFVKESKQDESGMPNNRFLAERTGGTYSTLKVQPAELEDSGVYFCASSQSYGRQTLNTEAFFGQGTRLTVV.

The chain uses TRBV6-5 and TRBJ1-4; no clear D gene. Deletions cut 2 bases from V and 8 bases from J, with 9 bases between. The CDR3 consists of 13 residues. Germline V lookup: CDR1 MNHEY, CDR2 SVGAGI. CDR3 in DNA: TGTGCCAGCAGTTACGCGGCGGGGGAAAAACTGTTTTTT. It codes for CASSYAAGEKLFF.

The rearrangement joins TRBV27 to TRBJ2-3, with TRBD2 as a possible D gene (6 bases). Germline V gene sequence: CDR1 MNHEY, CDR2 SMNVEV (reference sequence). CDR3 length equals 13 residues. Trimming left V 6 bases short and J 5 bases short, with 12 bases between. CDR3 nucleotides: TGTGCCAGCAGAACCTCCGGGGGAGATACGCAGTATTTT. Translating gives CASRTSGGDTQYF.

This sequence joins TRBV7-8 and TRBJ1-1; D remains ambiguous. The V end lost 8 bases, the J end lost 1 base, and 11 bases lay between the germline ends. The CDR3 loop spans 13 amino acids. Germline-derived CDR1 and CDR2 are SGHVS and FQNEAQ. The DNA for the CDR3 is TGTGCCAGCTCGGAACAGCCGAACACTGAAGCTTTCTTT. Its translation is CASSEQPNTEAFF.

The rearrangement uses TRBV11-3 and TRBJ2-1; maybe TRBD2 (5 bases). Germline CDR1 reads SGHNT; CDR2 reads YENEEA. Trimming removed 5 bases from V and 3 bases from J, with 14 bases in between. This CDR3 has 15 residues. DNA for the CDR3: TGTGCCAGCAGCCCAGGCAGCGGAGGCTACAATGAGCAGTTCTTC. It is translated as CASSPGSGGYNEQFF.

CDR3 sequence: CASSLRGILNTGELFF. The DNA of the CDR3 is TGTGCCAGCAGTTTAAGGGGGATCCTCAACACCGGGGAGCTGTTTTTT. The gene calls are TRBV28 and TRBJ2-2; possibly TRBD1 for D (6 bases). The CDR3 is 16 residues long. The germline V gene has CDR1 MDHEN and CDR2 SYDVKM. V lost 2 bases and J 2 bases, leaving 12 bases between the germline ends.

This clone came up a few times. The chain carries TRBV28 and TRBJ1-2, with D perhaps matching TRBD1 (6 bases). Germline CDR1 reads MDHEN; CDR2 reads SYDVKM. The CDR3 extends over 15 amino acids. The germline V and J ends were trimmed by 5 bases and 3 bases, with 16 bases remaining between them. The CDR3 DNA reads as TGTGCCAGCAGTGCCTCAGGGCCAGGGGACTATGGCTACACCTTC. Its translation: CASSASGPGDYGYTF.

The chain employs TRBV20-1 and TRBJ1-2; the D gene is possibly TRBD1 (6 bases). The CDR3 covers 15 residues. Germline CDR1 reads DFQATT; CDR2 reads SNEGSKA (reference sequence). V was cut by 3 bases and J by 4 bases, with 18 bases left in between. The CDR3 coding sequence is TGCAGTGCTAGTAGGACAGCCCGCGGTCGCTATGGCTACACCTTC. Residues: CSASRTARGRYGYTF.

This chain joins TRBV28 and TRBJ1-6; 8 bases are a match to TRBD1. Trimming cost V 8 bases and J 9 bases; bases outside gene matches: 12. The CDR3 has 15 residues. CDR1 and CDR2 from the germline V gene are MDHEN and SYDVKM. CDR3 loop: CASLIVGGTGSPLHF. The CDR3 nucleotides are TGTGCCAGCCTCATCGTGGGAGGGACAGGTTCACCCCTCCACTTT.

This chain connects TRBV7-6 to TRBJ2-2, with D perhaps matching TRBD2 (6 bases). Germline CDR1 reads SGHVS; CDR2 reads FNYEAQ. Trimming removed 7 bases from V and 5 bases from J, with 14 bases in between. The length of the CDR3 is 14 residues. The CDR3: CASMEGPGTGELFF. The CDR3 DNA reads as TGTGCCAGCATGGAGGGCCCGGGTACCGGGGAGCTGTTTTTT.